The 15 T cell receptor beta chains below were found in one sample sequenced in a study of shared clonotypes between healthy human individuals. Assay used: immunoSEQ multiplex PCR; TCRdb lists only in-frame clones, some missing. The sample lists over 2 million clones, 85% to 95% occurring once. Sequencing was performed on naive CD4+ T cells from PBMCs. Subset denoted: CD45RA+ positively selected. Every receptor here comes from a man between 18 and 35 years old in good health. Some clones in this sample may be carry-over from other donors' samples.

Only one count was recorded for this clone. This chain connects TRBV7-2 to TRBJ1-5; no definite D call. This CDR3 spans 13 amino acids. V lost 4 bases, J lost 0 bases, and 4 bases lay in between. Per the germline V gene, CDR1 is SGHTA and CDR2 is FQGNSA. CDR3 in amino acids: CASSSNSNQPQHF. CDR3 in DNA: TGTGCCAGCAGCTCCAATAGCAATCAGCCCCAGCATTTT.

The V and J genes are TRBV27 and TRBJ1-5, with TRBD1 matching 10 bases. With 2 bases clipped from V and 1 base from J, the junction kept 8 bases outside the gene matches. The CDR3 is 18 residues long. CDR1 is MNHEY and CDR2 is SMNVEV in the germline V gene (reference sequence). CDR3 sequence: CASSLRGQGRRSNQPQHF. The CDR3 region has the DNA TGTGCCAGCAGTTTAAGGGGACAGGGGAGGAGGAGCAATCAGCCCCAGCATTTT.

The rearrangement links TRBV27 to TRBJ1-5; D is unresolved. V was shortened by 2 bases and J by 9 bases, with 14 bases between the two germline ends. Germline V lookup: CDR1 MNHEY, CDR2 SMNVEV (reference sequence). The CDR3 extends over 14 amino acids. The CDR3 sequence: CASSLGPGLGPQHF. CDR3 bases: TGTGCCAGCAGTTTAGGACCGGGTTTAGGGCCCCAGCATTTT.

On this clone itself: At the DNA level, this CDR3 is encoded by other sequences in the same sample as well. This chain links TRBV5-1 with TRBJ2-1, with 13 bases that match TRBD2. In germline, CDR1 is SGHRS, CDR2 YFSETQ. Trimming removed 4 bases from V and 4 bases from J; junction bases left unmatched: 2. The CDR3 length is 15 residues. The CDR3 here is CASSQGLAGYNEQFF. CDR3 nucleotide sequence: TGCGCCAGCAGCCAGGGACTAGCGGGGTACAATGAGCAGTTCTTC.

V usage is TRBV18 and J usage is TRBJ1-4; 9 bases are shared with TRBD1. The germline V gene has CDR1 KGHSH and CDR2 LQKENI. Trimming at V came to 6 bases and at J to 5 bases, leaving 4 bases not matched to a gene. The CDR3 loop spans 14 amino acids. CDR3 protein: CASSGTGLNEKLFF. For the CDR3, the DNA is TGTGCCAGCTCCGGGACAGGGCTAAATGAAAAACTGTTTTTT.

The chain combines TRBV5-4 with TRBJ1-1; the D gene is possibly TRBD1 (5 bases). Trimming took off 3 bases at V and 1 base at J, with 13 bases between the two ends. The germline CDR1 and CDR2 sequences are SGHNT and YYREEE (reference sequence). The CDR3 contains 15 residues. Here the CDR3 reads CASSSGTQENTEAFF. The DNA of the CDR3 is TGTGCCAGCAGCTCAGGGACCCAGGAGAACACTGAAGCTTTCTTT.

V gene TRBV6-4 combines with J gene TRBJ2-3; no firm D call. CDR1 and CDR2 from the germline V gene are MRHNA and SNTAGT. Trimming shortened V by 2 bases and J by 0 bases, and 3 bases separated the two germline ends. The CDR3 totals 13 residues. The CDR3 is CASSDDSTDTQYF. Here the CDR3 DNA reads TGTGCCAGCAGTGACGATAGCACAGATACGCAGTATTTT.

J is TRBJ2-4 and V is TRBV13; D possibly corresponds to TRBD2 (6 bases). Trimming shortened V by 0 bases and J by 9 bases, and 12 bases separated the two germline ends. Germline V gene sequence: CDR1 PRHDT, CDR2 FYEKMQ (reference sequence). The CDR3 totals 14 residues. As DNA, the CDR3 is TGTGCCAGCAGCTTAGGAGATTGGGAGGCCATTCAGTACTTC. Amino acid sequence: CASSLGDWEAIQYF.

This chain joins TRBV7-3 and TRBJ1-2; a weak D match, TRBD1 (5 bases). V was shortened by 5 bases and J by 3 bases, with 10 bases between the two germline ends. The CDR3 sequence is 13 residues long. CDR1 SGHTA and CDR2 FQGTGA come from the germline V gene. CDR3: CASSAGDHYGYTF. CDR3 nucleotide sequence: TGTGCCAGCAGCGCCGGGGACCACTATGGCTACACCTTC.

The V gene is TRBV7-2, the J gene TRBJ2-1; 7 bases line up with TRBD1. Germline CDR1 reads SGHTA; CDR2 reads FQGNSA. Trimming took 1 base from V and 8 from J; bases not matched to a gene: 11. This CDR3 has 16 residues. DNA of the CDR3: TGTGCCAGCAGCTTAGTAGGGGGCACAGGGGTGGATGAGCAGTTCTTC. It is translated as CASSLVGGTGVDEQFF.

This chain joins TRBV7-7 and TRBJ2-5; a weak D match, TRBD1 (6 bases). From germline, CDR1 is SSHAT and CDR2 FNYEAQ (reference sequence). Trimming stripped 5 bases from V and 5 bases from J, with 18 bases between. The CDR3 sequence is 15 residues long. The chain's CDR3 is CASSQSAQGGETQYF. The CDR3 DNA sequence: TGTGCCAGCAGCCAAAGCGCACAGGGCGGGGAGACCCAGTACTTC.

This chain connects TRBV29-1 to TRBJ1-2; possibly TRBD1 for D (5 bases). The CDR3 loop spans 13 amino acids. Trimming shortened V by 1 base and J by 3 bases, and 9 bases separated the two germline ends. Per germline, CDR1 SQVTM and CDR2 ANQGSEA. CDR3 region: CSVEAGLDYGYTF. In DNA, the CDR3 is TGCAGCGTTGAAGCAGGGCTCGACTATGGCTACACCTTC.

With respect to this clone: Compared with germline, one end of the junction differs, possibly owing to a read error. This chain connects TRBV27 to TRBJ2-1; 11 nucleotides agree with TRBD2. Looked up from germline, CDR1 is MNHEY and CDR2 is SMNVEV (reference sequence). This CDR3 contains 16 residues. As DNA, the CDR3 is TGTGCCAGCAGCTTATATAGCGGGAGGGCCTACAATGAGCAGTTCTTC. Protein sequence: CASSLYSGRAYNEQFF.

This sequence joins TRBV5-1 and TRBJ1-1; D not resolved. The CDR3 length is 13 residues. V gave up 0 bases and J gave up 8 bases, with 11 bases separating them. CDR1 SGHRS and CDR2 YFSETQ come from the germline V gene. CDR3 DNA sequence: TGCGCCAGCAGCTTGGGCCAGACTCGCGAAGCTTTCTTT. It translates to CASSLGQTREAFF.

The chain is built from TRBV9 and TRBJ2-5; 10 bases map to TRBD2. This CDR3 has 17 amino acids. Germline V gives CDR1 SGDLS, CDR2 YYNGEE. V shed 3 bases, J shed 2 bases, and the junction held 10 bases outside the gene matches. The CDR3 DNA follows: TGTGCCAGCAGCGCATCATCACTAGCGGGATATCAAGAGACCCAGTACTTC. This encodes CASSASSLAGYQETQYF.